These T cell receptor beta chains were read from a single sample in a study of T cell repertoires in cytomegalovirus infection. A single record per CDR3 protein comes from TCRdb applying MiXCR to the reads. Here the sample spans around 320,000 distinct CDR3 sequences, more than 9% being singletons. The sequencing sample was made of PBMCs. These receptors were collected from a human donor in good health (CMV status not recorded). Some clones in this sample may be carry-over from other donors' samples. CDR3s leave out the opening cysteine and the closing phenylalanine or tryptophan. Not all rows give a size; the values are once, few, many and, for expanded clones, a class.

j_call	v_call	clone_size	cdr3_aa
TRBJ1-5	TRBV7-2	many	ASSPGQGYSNQPQH
TRBJ1-4	TRBV10-1	.	ASSDGASEKLF
TRBJ2-7	TRBV6-2/TRBV6-3	few	ATRGGPGRGAYEQY
TRBJ1-2	TRBV28	.	ASSLMRERGYGYT
TRBJ2-2	TRBV7-3	.	ASSLMTGTGELF
TRBJ2-7	TRBV7-2	few	ASSLSRSGTSGSWYSREQY
TRBJ1-3	TRBV19	many	ASKGQLISGNTIY
TRBJ1-1	TRBV20-1	.	SARETPRGGTEAF
TRBJ2-7	TRBV7-9	.	ASSFGQQGQY
TRBJ2-1	TRBV11-2	.	ASSLKGTSYNEQF
TRBJ1-4	TRBV7-8	few	ASSLYGADNEKLF
TRBJ2-2	TRBV28	.	ASSLPDRGTSGELF
TRBJ1-1	TRBV7-2	few	ASSLKWGAF
TRBJ1-1	TRBV6-2/TRBV6-3	many	ASEAGNTEAF
TRBJ1-2	TRBV11-3	many	ASSRHPYFGKRNYGYT
TRBJ2-2	TRBV12-3/TRBV12-4	.	ASSPAGREAGELF
TRBJ2-7	TRBV7-2	many	ASSLSGGTGAYEQY
TRBJ2-7	TRBV7-4	.	ASSLPPGYEQY
TRBJ2-3	TRBV19	.	ASSNDYTDTQY
TRBJ1-1	TRBV7-2	many	ASSLRTLPEAF
TRBJ2-7	TRBV6-6	.	ASSYEMGYEQY
TRBJ2-1	TRBV12-3/TRBV12-4	few	ASSLRSGNYNEQF
TRBJ1-6	TRBV7-2	.	ASSLQDSRPNSPLH
TRBJ2-5	TRBV4-3	.	ASSLGPGLGQETQY
TRBJ1-2	TRBV5-1	few	ASSLVGGQNGYT
TRBJ2-1	TRBV28	few	ASSAWGGRGNEQF
TRBJ2-2	TRBV19	.	ASKLAGELF
TRBJ2-3	TRBV7-2	many	ASSLEGSGRGGAQY
TRBJ1-3	TRBV7-4	.	ASSWAGTGSGNTIY
TRBJ2-3	TRBV5-4	many	ASSSGSRQRLSTDTQY
TRBJ1-4	TRBV7-9	few	ASSHRGEREKLF
TRBJ2-7	TRBV19	few	ASSIEGNSGQY
TRBJ1-3	TRBV12-3/TRBV12-4	.	ASSFIIEGTGNTIY
TRBJ2-5	TRBV20-1	few	SASGGGAQY
TRBJ2-1	TRBV6-2/TRBV6-3	many	ASSLAGAPSLI
TRBJ2-3	TRBV10-3	.	AISGVLAHSTDTQY
TRBJ1-2	TRBV7-6	few	ASNLRGGNYGYT
TRBJ2-3	TRBV7-4	few	ASSPTAPSTDTQY
TRBJ2-7	TRBV5-1	few	ASSLEGLAGRYEQY
TRBJ2-1	TRBV7-2	many	ASSFETGIYNEQF
TRBJ2-2	TRBV7-2	many	ASSPGQINTGELF
TRBJ2-7	TRBV7-8	many	ASSLARPSMADSYEQY
TRBJ1-6	TRBV15	few	ATALGPNSPLH
TRBJ2-2	TRBV11-1	few	ASSLRGPQNTGELF
TRBJ2-3	TRBV15	few	ATSRDRPRQGGPTDTQY
TRBJ2-3	TRBV20-1	.	SAHRTDTQY
TRBJ1-2	TRBV12-3/TRBV12-4	many	ASSLDLGFYGYT
TRBJ1-6	TRBV7-8	.	ASSLESGSSYNSPLH
TRBJ2-3	TRBV7-2	.	ASLAGGADTQY
TRBJ1-5	TRBV12-3/TRBV12-4	.	ASSSNRERGQPQH
TRBJ2-1	TRBV18	.	ASSWGNMHNEQF
TRBJ1-2	TRBV6-5	.	ASSMGQGVGYGYT
TRBJ2-7	TRBV28	.	ASNILNGEQY
TRBJ1-5	TRBV10-3	.	AISEGQVSNQSQH
TRBJ2-1	TRBV7-2	many	ASSVLAASSYNEQF
TRBJ1-1	TRBV6-2/TRBV6-3	many	ASSNGHMNTEAF
TRBJ2-1	TRBV7-9	many	ASSPGQGANEQF
TRBJ2-3	TRBV7-3	many	ASSLTGGVTDTQY